The rows below give T cell receptor beta chains drawn from one sample of a study of T cells expressing NK-cell markers. TCRdb reprocessed the 5' RACE reads and keeps a single row for each CDR3 protein, giving no DNA. The sample table sets out approximately 440,000 distinct CDR3 sequences. The specimen was blood T cells: a sorted CD56 or NKG2C T cell subset, CD4+ or CD8+ T cells, or bulk PBMC T cells (not recorded which). The receptor source for this set is a woman in her forties or fifties in good health. Each CDR3 is given with its conserved first and last residue. The order of the fields is V gene, J gene, CDR3 protein.

TRBV15	TRBJ2-7	CATSRLQGLAYEQYF
TRBV30	TRBJ2-3	CAWSAGAGGQYF
TRBV28	TRBJ2-2	CASSSTGVATGELFF
TRBV10-3	TRBJ1-1	CAISEVGLMNTEAFF
TRBV6-5	TRBJ2-1	CASSYSGWREDVNEQFF
TRBV2	TRBJ2-5	CASTGDQETQYF
TRBV7-2	TRBJ1-1	CASSDRAGFDTEAFF
TRBV10-3	TRBJ2-4	CAISVRLTHPPAKNIQYF
TRBV12-3/TRBV12-4	TRBJ2-2	CASSLGASGIGELFF
TRBV11-2	TRBJ2-2	CASSRTSGRGASRLGTGELFF
TRBV20-1	TRBJ2-7	CSAIPGQGVYYEQYF
TRBV9	TRBJ2-3	CASSVVPGTDTQYF
TRBV4-2	TRBJ2-3	CASSQEERDAEYF
TRBV12-3/TRBV12-4	TRBJ2-1	CASQAFLEQFF
TRBV20-1	TRBJ1-1	CSARQSPQAEAFF
TRBV20-1	TRBJ2-3	CSARGPSVSTDTQYF